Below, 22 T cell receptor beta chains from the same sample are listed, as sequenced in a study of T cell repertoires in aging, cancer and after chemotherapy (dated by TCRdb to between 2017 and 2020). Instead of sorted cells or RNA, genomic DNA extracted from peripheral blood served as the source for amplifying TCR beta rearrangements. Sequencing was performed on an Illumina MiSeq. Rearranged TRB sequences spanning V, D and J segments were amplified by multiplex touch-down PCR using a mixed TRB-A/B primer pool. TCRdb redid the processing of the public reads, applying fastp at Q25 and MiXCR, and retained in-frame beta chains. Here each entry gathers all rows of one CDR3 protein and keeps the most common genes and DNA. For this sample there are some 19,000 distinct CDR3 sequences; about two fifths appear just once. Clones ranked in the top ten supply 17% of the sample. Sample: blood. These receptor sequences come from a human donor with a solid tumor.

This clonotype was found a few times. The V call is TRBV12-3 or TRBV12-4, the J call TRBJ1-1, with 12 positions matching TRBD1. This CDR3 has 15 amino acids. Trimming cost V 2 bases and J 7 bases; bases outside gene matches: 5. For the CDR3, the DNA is TGTGCCAGCAGTTTAACCGGGACAGGGGGCTATGAAGCTTTCTTT. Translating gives CASSLTGTGGYEAFF.

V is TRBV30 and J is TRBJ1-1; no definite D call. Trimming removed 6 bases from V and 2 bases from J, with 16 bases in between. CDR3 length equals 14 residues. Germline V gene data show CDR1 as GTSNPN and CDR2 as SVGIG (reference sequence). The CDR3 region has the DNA TGTGCCTGCAACTTGGCAGGCCTAAACACTGAAGCTTTCTTT. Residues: CACNLAGLNTEAFF.

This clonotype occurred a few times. In nucleotides, the CDR3 is TGCAGCGTCGGGGACGGCTACGAGCAGTACTTC. Its translation: CSVGDGYEQYF. This rearrangement joins TRBV29-1 to TRBJ2-7; D assignment may be TRBD1 or TRBD2 (5 bases each). V was clipped by 6 bases and J by 3 bases, with 9 bases between them. Germline lookup yields CDR1 SQVTM and CDR2 ANQGSEA. The CDR3 has 11 residues.

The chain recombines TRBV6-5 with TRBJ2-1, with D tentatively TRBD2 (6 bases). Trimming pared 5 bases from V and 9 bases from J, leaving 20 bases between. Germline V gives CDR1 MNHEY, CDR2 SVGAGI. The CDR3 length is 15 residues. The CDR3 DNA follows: TGTGCCAGCAGTGAAGGGACTGGGGTTACTAGTGAGCAGTTCTTC. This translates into CASSEGTGVTSEQFF.

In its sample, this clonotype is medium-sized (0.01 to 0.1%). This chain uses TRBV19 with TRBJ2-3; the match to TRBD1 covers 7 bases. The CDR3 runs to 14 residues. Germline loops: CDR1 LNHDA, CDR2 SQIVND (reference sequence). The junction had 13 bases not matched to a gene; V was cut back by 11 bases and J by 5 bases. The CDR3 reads CACGETGSEDTQYF. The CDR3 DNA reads TGTGCCTGTGGGGAGACAGGGTCCGAAGATACGCAGTATTTT.

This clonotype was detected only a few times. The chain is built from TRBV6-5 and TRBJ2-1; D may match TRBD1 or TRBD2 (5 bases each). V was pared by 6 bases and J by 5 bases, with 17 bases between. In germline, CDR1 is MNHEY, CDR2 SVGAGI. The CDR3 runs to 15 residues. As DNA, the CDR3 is TGTGCCAGCAGCGAGGGGCAGGTCGTTAACAATGAGCAGTTCTTC. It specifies CASSEGQVVNNEQFF.

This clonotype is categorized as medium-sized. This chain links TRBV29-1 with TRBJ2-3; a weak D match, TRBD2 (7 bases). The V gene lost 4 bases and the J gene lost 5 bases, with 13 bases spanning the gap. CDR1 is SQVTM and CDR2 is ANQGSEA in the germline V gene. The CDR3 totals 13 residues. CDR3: CSVVGGGRDTQYF. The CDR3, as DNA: TGCAGCGTTGTGGGGGGGGGCCGAGATACGCAGTATTTT.

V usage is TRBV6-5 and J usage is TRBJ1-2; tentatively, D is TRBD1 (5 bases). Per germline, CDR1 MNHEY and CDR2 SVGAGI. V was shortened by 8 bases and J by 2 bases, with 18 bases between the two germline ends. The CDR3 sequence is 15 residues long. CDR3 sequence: CASGRQGVGNYGYTF. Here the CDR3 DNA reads TGTGCCAGCGGCCGGCAGGGAGTCGGGAACTATGGCTACACCTTC.

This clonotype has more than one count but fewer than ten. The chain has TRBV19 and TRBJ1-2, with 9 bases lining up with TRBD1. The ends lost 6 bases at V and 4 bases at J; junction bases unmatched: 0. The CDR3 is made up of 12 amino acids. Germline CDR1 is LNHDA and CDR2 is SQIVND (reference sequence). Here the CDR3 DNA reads TGTGCCAGTAGGACAGGGGGCTATGGCTACACCTTC. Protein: CASRTGGYGYTF.

The DNA of the CDR3 is TGTGCCTGGATACTCGCCGGGACAGCGGGAACAGATACGCAGTATTTT. As protein: CAWILAGTAGTDTQYF. The chain combines TRBV30 with TRBJ2-3; D might be TRBD1 or TRBD2, each matching 7 bases. This CDR3 has 16 residues. V lost 4 bases and J 3 bases, leaving 20 bases between the germline ends. Germline-derived CDR1 and CDR2 are GTSNPN and SVGIG (reference sequence).

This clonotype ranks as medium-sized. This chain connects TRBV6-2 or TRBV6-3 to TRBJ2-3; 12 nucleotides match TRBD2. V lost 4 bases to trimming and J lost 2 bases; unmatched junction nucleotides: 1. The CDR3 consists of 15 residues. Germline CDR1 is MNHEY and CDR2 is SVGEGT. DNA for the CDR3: TGTGCCAGCAGTTCTAGCGGGGGGGCCACAGATACGCAGTATTTT. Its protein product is CASSSSGGATDTQYF.

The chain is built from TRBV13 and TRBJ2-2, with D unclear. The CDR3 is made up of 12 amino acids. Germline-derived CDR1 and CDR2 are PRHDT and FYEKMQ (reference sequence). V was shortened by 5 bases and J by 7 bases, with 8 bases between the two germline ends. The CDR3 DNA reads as TGTGCCAGCAGCCTTCCTTACGGGGAGCTGTTTTTT. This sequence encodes CASSLPYGELFF. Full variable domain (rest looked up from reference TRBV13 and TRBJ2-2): AAGVIQSPRHLIKEKRETATLKCYPIPRHDTVYWYQQGPGQDPQFLISFYEKMQSDKGSIPDRFSAQQFSDYHSELNMSSLELGDSALYFCASSLPYGELFFGEGSRLTVL.

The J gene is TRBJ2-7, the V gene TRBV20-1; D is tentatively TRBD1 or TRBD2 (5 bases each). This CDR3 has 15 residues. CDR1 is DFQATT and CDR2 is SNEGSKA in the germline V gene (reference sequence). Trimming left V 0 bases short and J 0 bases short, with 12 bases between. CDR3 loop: CSARDRGRSSYEQYF. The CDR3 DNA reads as TGCAGTGCTAGAGATCGGGGCAGGAGCTCCTACGAGCAGTACTTC.

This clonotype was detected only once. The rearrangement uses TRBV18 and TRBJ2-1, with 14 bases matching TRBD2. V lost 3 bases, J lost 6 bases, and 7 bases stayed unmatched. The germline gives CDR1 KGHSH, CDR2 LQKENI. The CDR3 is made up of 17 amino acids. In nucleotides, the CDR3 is TGTGCCAGCTCACCGGGCGAGACTAGCGGGGGGGCCAATGAGCAGTTCTTC. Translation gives CASSPGETSGGANEQFF.

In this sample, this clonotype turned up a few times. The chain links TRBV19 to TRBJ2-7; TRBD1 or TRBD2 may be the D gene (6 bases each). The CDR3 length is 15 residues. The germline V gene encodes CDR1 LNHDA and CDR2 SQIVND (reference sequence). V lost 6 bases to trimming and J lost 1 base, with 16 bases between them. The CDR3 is CASSKGEGGSYEQYF. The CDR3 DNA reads TGTGCCAGTAGCAAGGGTGAGGGGGGTTCCTACGAGCAGTACTTC.

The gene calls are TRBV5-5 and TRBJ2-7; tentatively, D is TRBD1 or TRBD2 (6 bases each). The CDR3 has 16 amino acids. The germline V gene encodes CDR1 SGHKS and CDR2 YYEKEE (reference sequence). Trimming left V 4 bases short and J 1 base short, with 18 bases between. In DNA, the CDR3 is TGTGCCAGCAGCCGGGGGATGAACAGGGAGTCCTACGAGCAGTACTTC. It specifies CASSRGMNRESYEQYF.

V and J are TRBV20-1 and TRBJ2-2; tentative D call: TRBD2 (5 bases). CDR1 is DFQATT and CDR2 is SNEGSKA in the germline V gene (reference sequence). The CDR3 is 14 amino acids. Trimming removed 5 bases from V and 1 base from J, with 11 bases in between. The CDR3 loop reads CSALTSGNTGELFF. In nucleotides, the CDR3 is TGCAGTGCTTTAACAAGCGGGAACACCGGGGAGCTGTTTTTT.

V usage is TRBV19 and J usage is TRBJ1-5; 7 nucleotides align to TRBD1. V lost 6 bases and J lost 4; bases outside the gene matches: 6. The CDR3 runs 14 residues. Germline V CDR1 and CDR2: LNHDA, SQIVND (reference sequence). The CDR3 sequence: CASRVTGPNQPQHF. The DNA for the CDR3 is TGTGCCAGTAGGGTGACAGGGCCGAATCAGCCCCAGCATTTT.

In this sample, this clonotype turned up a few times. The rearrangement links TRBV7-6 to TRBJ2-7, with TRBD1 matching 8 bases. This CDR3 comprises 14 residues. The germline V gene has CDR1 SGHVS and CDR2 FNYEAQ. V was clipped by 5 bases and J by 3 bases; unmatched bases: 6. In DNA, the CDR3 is TGTGCCAGCAGCCCCGGGACAGGACACTACGAGCAGTACTTC. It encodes CASSPGTGHYEQYF. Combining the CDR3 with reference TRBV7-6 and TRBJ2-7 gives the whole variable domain GAGVSQSPRYKVTKRGQDVALRCDPISGHVSLYWYRQALGQGPEFLTYFNYEAQQDKSGLPNDRFSAERPEGSISTLTIQRTEQRDSAMYRCASSPGTGHYEQYFGPGTRLTVT.

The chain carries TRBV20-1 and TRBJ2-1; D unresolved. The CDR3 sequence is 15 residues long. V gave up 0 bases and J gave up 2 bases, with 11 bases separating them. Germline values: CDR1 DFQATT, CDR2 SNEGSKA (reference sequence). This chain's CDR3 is CSARDTRSAYNEQFF. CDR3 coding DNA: TGCAGTGCTAGAGATACCAGGAGTGCCTACAATGAGCAGTTCTTC.

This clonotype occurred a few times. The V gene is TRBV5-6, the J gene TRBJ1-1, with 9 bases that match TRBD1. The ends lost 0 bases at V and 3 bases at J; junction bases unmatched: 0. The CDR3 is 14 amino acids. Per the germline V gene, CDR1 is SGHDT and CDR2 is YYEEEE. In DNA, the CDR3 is TGTGCCAGCAGCTTGGGGACAGGGGACACTGAAGCTTTCTTT. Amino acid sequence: CASSLGTGDTEAFF.

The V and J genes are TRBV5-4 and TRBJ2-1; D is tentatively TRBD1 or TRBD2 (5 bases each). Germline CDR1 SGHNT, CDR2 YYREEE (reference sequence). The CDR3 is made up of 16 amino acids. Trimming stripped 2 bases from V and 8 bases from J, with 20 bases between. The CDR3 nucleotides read TGTGCCAGCAGCTTAAACCCCCCGGGGCGCATGTATGAGCAGTTCTTC. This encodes CASSLNPPGRMYEQFF.